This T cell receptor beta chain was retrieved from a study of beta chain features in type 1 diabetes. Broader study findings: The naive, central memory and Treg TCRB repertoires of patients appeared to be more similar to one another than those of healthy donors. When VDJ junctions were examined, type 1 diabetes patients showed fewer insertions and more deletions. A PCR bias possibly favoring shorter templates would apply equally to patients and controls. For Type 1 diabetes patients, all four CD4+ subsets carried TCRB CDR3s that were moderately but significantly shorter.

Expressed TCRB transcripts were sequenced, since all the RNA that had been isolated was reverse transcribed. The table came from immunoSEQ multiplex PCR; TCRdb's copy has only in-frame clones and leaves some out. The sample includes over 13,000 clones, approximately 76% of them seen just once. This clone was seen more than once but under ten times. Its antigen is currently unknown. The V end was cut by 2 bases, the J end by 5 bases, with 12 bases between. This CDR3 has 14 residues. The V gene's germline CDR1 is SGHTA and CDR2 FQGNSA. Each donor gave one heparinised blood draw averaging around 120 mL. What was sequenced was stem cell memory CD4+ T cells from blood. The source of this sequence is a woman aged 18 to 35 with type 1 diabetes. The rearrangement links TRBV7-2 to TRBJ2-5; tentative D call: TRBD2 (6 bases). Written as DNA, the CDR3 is TGTGCCAGCAGCTTATGGGGAGGTCGGGAGACCCAGTACTTC. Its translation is CASSLWGGRETQYF.